One and the same sample provided the 2 T cell receptor beta chains below, sequenced in a study of beta chain features in type 1 diabetes. Study results and limitations: TCRB CDR3 length was moderately but significantly reduced in all four CD4+ subsets of Type 1 diabetes patients.

The antigens for these receptors are not known. cDNA synthesis used the whole RNA isolate, giving expressed TCRB sequences. The table came from immunoSEQ multiplex PCR; TCRdb's copy has only in-frame clones and leaves some out. The repertoire includes around 41,000 clones, 65% to 80% of them detected once, and over 1.5% sits in the top ten. Sequencing was carried out using Tregs from blood. The receptor set was obtained from a man aged 30-40 years with type 1 diabetes. Some clones in this sample may be carry-over from other donors' samples.

The genes are TRBV6-6 and TRBJ2-5; 9 bases match TRBD2. CDR1 is MNHNY and CDR2 is SVGAGI in the germline V gene (reference sequence). J gave up 5 bases and V 9 bases, and 7 bases lay outside the gene matches. The CDR3 has 13 amino acids. The CDR3 loop reads CASQLAGHETQYF. CDR3 DNA sequence: TGTGCCAGTCAGCTAGCGGGGCATGAGACCCAGTACTTC.

This chain uses TRBV10-3 with TRBJ2-1; 13 nucleotides match TRBD2. V dropped 10 bases and J dropped 3; count of bases not matched to a gene: 6. The CDR3 has 15 amino acids. Germline CDR1 reads ENHRY; CDR2 reads SYGVKD. CDR3 loop: CATRTSGGFYNEQFF. The DNA of the CDR3 is TGTGCCACCCGGACTAGCGGGGGATTCTACAATGAGCAGTTCTTC.